A single TCR beta chain is shown here with its context. The source of the sample is a study of blood T cell repertoires in COVID-19. Study summary: Acute-phase and convalescent COVID-19 samples originated in the United States, Italy and Spain. T cells, B-cell-depleted T cells, or PBMCs provided the cDNA or gDNA that served as material.

Authors' analysis steps: Estimation of nucleated cell counts was performed using reference gene primer amplification. TCRdb's table, derived via immunoSEQ multiplex PCR, lists solely in-frame clones and lacks some. Clone size and V and J calls were adopted from that table, with D and trimming inferred from the DNA. This table holds approximately 310,000 clones, over 75% found once. The sample taken for sequencing was peripheral blood. This TCR came from a man aged 50-60 years with active or convalescent COVID-19.

CDR3 amino acids: CASSQGPASGNTDTQYF. The CDR3 region has the DNA TGTGCCAGCAGCCAAGGTCCGGCTAGCGGCAACACAGATACGCAGTATTTT. The chain carries TRBV4-2 and TRBJ2-3; 7 bases are shared with TRBD2. Germline assignment: CDR1 LGHNA and CDR2 YNFKEQ. Trimming cost V 1 base and J 2 bases; bases outside gene matches: 9. There are 17 residues in the CDR3.